A single sample is the source of the 30 T cell receptor beta chains below, sequenced in a study of T cell responses to AZD1222 COVID-19 vaccine. TCRdb keeps only in-frame clones here, not all; method: immunoSEQ multiplex PCR. The repertoire consists of approximately 100,000 clones, with approximately 90% occurring once and the leading ten covering 2% to 2.5%. The sequencing here drew on peripheral blood, taken 28 days after the second AZD1222 dose. Every receptor here comes from an adult who received the AZD1222 COVID-19 vaccine.

V and J are TRBV9 and TRBJ1-2; D may be TRBD1 (6 bases). The germline CDR1 and CDR2 sequences are SGDLS and YYNGEE. Trimming took off 3 bases at V and 0 bases at J, with 15 bases between the two ends. This CDR3 region has 16 residues. CDR3 bases: TGTGCCAGCAGCGCTGCAACGGACAGTGCTAACTATGGCTACACCTTC. Its protein product is CASSAATDSANYGYTF.

This clone was counted a single time. This chain connects TRBV5-1 to TRBJ2-3, with TRBD2 identical over 13 bases. This CDR3 is built from 16 residues. The V and J ends lost 5 bases and 3 bases, in that order; junction bases with no gene match: 6. Looked up from germline, CDR1 is SGHRS and CDR2 is YFSETQ. In nucleotides, the CDR3 is TGCGCCAGCAGGGACGGGACTAGCGGGATTACAGATACGCAGTATTTT. Amino acid sequence: CASRDGTSGITDTQYF. The full variable domain, in which reference TRBV5-1 and TRBJ2-3 provide the parts outside the CDR3, is KAGVTQTPRYLIKTRGQQVTLSCSPISGHRSVSWYQQTPGQGLQFLFEYFSETQRNKGNFPGRFSGRQFSNSRSEMNVSTLELGDSALYLCASRDGTSGITDTQYFGPGTRLTVL.

The rearrangement links TRBV15 to TRBJ1-1; 9 nucleotides match TRBD1. Germline loops: CDR1 LNHNV, CDR2 YYDKDF (reference sequence). V was clipped by 7 bases and J by 1 base; unmatched bases: 1. There are 13 residues in the CDR3. CDR3 nucleotide sequence: TGTGCCACCACGGACAGGGGGAACACTGAAGCTTTCTTT. It is translated as CATTDRGNTEAFF.

The V gene is TRBV30, the J gene TRBJ2-7, with D possibly TRBD1 on 5 matching bases. Germline values: CDR1 GTSNPN, CDR2 SVGIG (reference sequence). This CDR3 is built from 14 residues. The V gene lost 1 base and the J gene lost 5 bases, with 15 bases spanning the gap. As DNA, the CDR3 is TGTGCCTGGAGTGCAGGGTCTATTGTCCACGAGCAGTACTTC. Protein: CAWSAGSIVHEQYF.

This clone was seen more than once but under ten times. The chain recombines TRBV15 with TRBJ2-7; D remains unclear. V lost 0 bases and J 3 bases, leaving 6 bases between the germline ends. The CDR3 extends over 13 amino acids. Germline V gene sequence: CDR1 LNHNV, CDR2 YYDKDF (reference sequence). The CDR3 DNA sequence: TGTGCCACCAGCAGAGATTACGTCTACGAGCAGTACTTC. Translating it yields CATSRDYVYEQYF.

The chain recombines TRBV19 with TRBJ2-3; 12 bases match TRBD2. Trimming removed 7 bases from V and 1 base from J; junction bases left unmatched: 9. The germline V gene has CDR1 LNHDA and CDR2 SQIVND (reference sequence). The length of the CDR3 is 17 residues. CDR3 sequence: CASTETSGSLGTDTQYF. As DNA, the CDR3 is TGTGCCAGTACCGAGACTAGCGGGAGTTTAGGCACAGATACGCAGTATTTT.

The chain employs TRBV30 and TRBJ1-2, with D uncertain. Germline V gene data show CDR1 as GTSNPN and CDR2 as SVGIG (reference sequence). Trimming cost V 1 base and J 8 bases, with 17 bases left between them. This CDR3 contains 14 residues. The CDR3 region is CAWSGNGPLVGYTF. In DNA, the CDR3 is TGTGCCTGGAGTGGAAATGGGCCCCTGGTAGGCTACACCTTC. Complete variable domain (other parts from reference TRBV30 and TRBJ1-2): SQTIHQWPATLVQPVGSPLSLECTVEGTSNPNLYWYRQAAGRGLQLLFYSVGIGQISSEVPQNLSASRPQDRQFILSSKKLLLSDSGFYLCAWSGNGPLVGYTFGSGTRLTVV.

The chain links TRBV3-1 (or the pseudogene TRBV3-2) to TRBJ2-3; no clear D. Trimming removed 4 bases at V and 2 bases at J, with 16 bases between. CDR1 is LGHDT and CDR2 is YNNKEL in the germline V gene (reference sequence). The CDR3 consists of 16 residues. The CDR3 DNA reads TGTGCCAGCAGCCTAGACCCGCAGAACCCCACAGATACGCAGTATTTT. This translates into CASSLDPQNPTDTQYF.

The chain recombines TRBV7-8 with TRBJ1-1; the match to TRBD1 covers 8 bases. The CDR3 has 14 residues. CDR1 and CDR2 from the germline V gene are SGHVS and FQNEAQ. J lost 6 bases, V lost 5 bases, and 8 bases had no gene match. The CDR3 nucleotides read TGTGCCAGCAGCCGATTAAGACAGGGGCCTGAAGCTTTCTTT. Residues: CASSRLRQGPEAFF.

The genes are TRBV19 and TRBJ2-7; 10 positions agree with TRBD2. Per the germline V gene, CDR1 is LNHDA and CDR2 is SQIVND (reference sequence). This CDR3 has 14 amino acids. Unmatched junction bases numbered 11, after V lost 11 bases and J lost 4 bases. CDR3 DNA: TGTGCCTGTGAATGGACTAGCGGCGATTACGAGCAGTACTTC. This codes for CACEWTSGDYEQYF.

The chain recombines TRBV6-5 with TRBJ2-1; D remains ambiguous. CDR3 length equals 12 residues. V was trimmed by 4 bases and J by 5 bases, leaving 6 bases between them. Germline V gene lookup returns CDR1 MNHEY and CDR2 SVGAGI. The CDR3: CASSFWDNEQFF. As DNA, the CDR3 is TGTGCCAGCAGTTTCTGGGACAATGAGCAGTTCTTC.

V usage is TRBV2 and J usage is TRBJ2-3; D possibly matches TRBD1 or TRBD2 (5 bases each). Trimming left V 6 bases short and J 0 bases short, with 16 bases between. This CDR3 is 16 amino acids long. Germline assignment: CDR1 SNHLY and CDR2 FYNNEI. The CDR3, as DNA: TGTGCCAGCAGAACGGGACGAACGGTTAGCACAGATACGCAGTATTTT. It codes for CASRTGRTVSTDTQYF.

The chain is built from TRBV7-3 and TRBJ2-1, with 12 bases identical to TRBD2. The CDR3 consists of 15 residues. The J segment lost 6 bases and the V segment lost 6 bases, leaving 6 bases of the junction unmatched. Germline CDR1 and CDR2: SGHTA and FQGTGA. The CDR3 is CASRLLAGGLNEQFF. The DNA for the CDR3 is TGTGCCAGCAGGCTACTAGCGGGAGGCCTCAATGAGCAGTTCTTC.

J is TRBJ2-7 and V is TRBV19; the D gene is possibly TRBD2 (6 bases). Germline V CDR1 and CDR2: LNHDA, SQIVND (reference sequence). The V end lost 3 bases, the J end lost 3 bases, and 9 bases lay between the germline ends. This CDR3 comprises 13 residues. As DNA, the CDR3 is TGTGCCAGTAGTATGACAGCGGGCTACGAGCAGTACTTC. Residues: CASSMTAGYEQYF. The full variable domain, in which reference TRBV19 and TRBJ2-7 provide the parts outside the CDR3, is DGGITQSPKYLFRKEGQNVTLSCEQNLNHDAMYWYRQDPGQGLRLIYYSQIVNDFQKGDIAEGYSVSREKKESFPLTVTSAQKNPTAFYLCASSMTAGYEQYFGPGTRLTVT.

The V gene is TRBV11-2, the J gene TRBJ2-7, with D unresolved. Looked up from germline, CDR1 is SGHAT and CDR2 is FQNNGV. Trimming took off 1 base at V and 2 bases at J, with 9 bases between the two ends. The CDR3 sequence is 14 residues long. CDR3 DNA sequence: TGTGCCAGCAGCTTAGTCGGCGTTGCCTACGAGCAGTACTTC. This encodes CASSLVGVAYEQYF.

The rearrangement links TRBV3-1 (or the pseudogene TRBV3-2) to TRBJ2-2; maybe TRBD2 (5 bases). From germline, CDR1 is LGHDT and CDR2 YNNKEL (reference sequence). V lost 4 bases, J lost 4 bases, and 16 bases lay in between. The CDR3 covers 16 residues. CDR3 in amino acids: CASSPLSGASTGELFF. The CDR3 DNA is TGTGCCAGCAGCCCCCTAAGCGGCGCGAGCACCGGGGAGCTGTTTTTT.

A word on this clone: At one end the junction does not follow the germline gene, possibly because of a read error. V is TRBV5-4 and J is TRBJ2-7; 9 bases agree with TRBD1. Germline V CDR1 and CDR2: SGHNT, YYREEE (reference sequence). The CDR3 runs 14 residues. The CDR3 DNA is TGTGCCAACAGCTTCCGGGACAGGGACAACGAGCAGTACTTC. Translating it yields CANSFRDRDNEQYF.

This chain uses TRBV28 with TRBJ1-5; TRBD1 matches at 9 bases. The V gene end was trimmed by 5 bases and the J gene end by 5 bases; junction bases not matched to a gene: 7. The V gene's germline CDR1 is MDHEN and CDR2 SYDVKM. The CDR3 contains 15 residues. The CDR3, as DNA: TGTGCCAGCAGTCCCGTAGGGGACAGGGATCAGCCCCAGCATTTT. It translates to CASSPVGDRDQPQHF.

The chain couples TRBV27 to TRBJ2-2; a weak D match, TRBD1 (6 bases). This CDR3 spans 14 amino acids. Between the trimmed V and J ends, which lost 8 bases and 5 bases, there was a span of 15 bases. The germline V gene has CDR1 MNHEY and CDR2 SMNVEV (reference sequence). CDR3 in amino acids: CASGSGTPTGELFF. The CDR3 nucleotides read TGTGCCAGCGGGTCCGGGACACCAACCGGGGAGCTGTTTTTT.

The chain couples TRBV9 to TRBJ2-3; TRBD1 is a possible D gene (5 bases). The CDR3 totals 14 residues. V lost 3 bases and J 0 bases, leaving 8 bases between the germline ends. Germline assignment: CDR1 SGDLS and CDR2 YYNGEE. DNA for the CDR3: TGTGCCAGCAGCGAACAGGTTAGCACAGATACGCAGTATTTT. The encoded protein is CASSEQVSTDTQYF.

This clone was counted between two and nine times. At one end, the junction sequence differs from germline, possibly due to a read error. The chain is built from TRBV2 and TRBJ1-6, with 7 bases matching TRBD1. The CDR3 has 14 residues. Germline-derived CDR1 and CDR2 are SNHLY and FYNNEI. As DNA, the CDR3 is TGTGCCAGCAGCGAAGGACAGGTGTATTCACCCCTCCACTTT. Its translation is CASSEGQVYSPLHF.

Only one count was recorded for this clone. The rearrangement uses TRBV27 and TRBJ2-1, with TRBD2 identical over 13 bases. The CDR3 spans 17 residues. The trim removed 6 bases at V and 1 base at J, leaving 6 bases unmatched. Germline V lookup: CDR1 MNHEY, CDR2 SMNVEV (reference sequence). The CDR3, as DNA: TGTGCCAGCAGACGGACTAGCGGGAGTATATCCTACAATGAGCAGTTCTTC. Translation: CASRRTSGSISYNEQFF.

This clone occurred once. The chain employs TRBV5-1 and TRBJ2-2; no definite D call. Germline V gene sequence: CDR1 SGHRS, CDR2 YFSETQ. There are 15 residues in the CDR3. Trimming removed 1 base from V and 0 bases from J, with 7 bases in between. The chain's CDR3 is CASSLTLANTGELFF. CDR3 coding DNA: TGCGCCAGCAGCTTGACACTCGCGAACACCGGGGAGCTGTTTTTT. The variable domain in full, with the rest retrieved from reference TRBV5-1 and TRBJ2-2, is KAGVTQTPRYLIKTRGQQVTLSCSPISGHRSVSWYQQTPGQGLQFLFEYFSETQRNKGNFPGRFSGRQFSNSRSEMNVSTLELGDSALYLCASSLTLANTGELFFGEGSRLTVL.

The CDR3 here is CASRSHWYEQYF. The CDR3 DNA reads as TGTGCCAGTCGCTCTCATTGGTACGAGCAGTACTTC. The chain links TRBV25-1 to TRBJ2-7; D ambiguous. CDR1 MGHDK and CDR2 SYGVNS come from the germline V gene. V lost 9 bases and J lost 4, with 13 bases in between. This CDR3 has 12 amino acids.

The J gene is TRBJ1-6, the V gene TRBV2; D call uncertain. The V end lost 2 bases, the J end lost 10 bases, and 9 bases lay between the germline ends. The germline CDR1 and CDR2 sequences are SNHLY and FYNNEI. This CDR3 is 13 amino acids long. This CDR3 reads CASSERGVSPLHF. CDR3 bases: TGTGCCAGCAGTGAACGGGGAGTCTCACCCCTCCACTTT.

CDR3 amino acids: CASSISINQPQHF. The CDR3 DNA reads TGTGCCAGTAGTATATCAATCAATCAGCCCCAGCATTTT. The V and J genes are TRBV19 and TRBJ1-5; D gene uncertain. Germline V CDR1 and CDR2: LNHDA, SQIVND (reference sequence). CDR3 length: 13 amino acids. Trimming took 2 bases from V and 3 from J, leaving 5 bases between them.

This clone was observed a handful of times. This sequence joins TRBV7-9 and TRBJ2-2; 11 nucleotides agree with TRBD1. Germline CDR1 and CDR2: SEHNR and FQNEAQ (reference sequence). V lost 6 bases, J lost 3 bases, and 6 bases stayed unmatched. The CDR3 is made up of 16 amino acids. As DNA, the CDR3 is TGTGCCAGCAGACCACCGGGACAGGGGGACACCGGGGAGCTGTTTTTT. Its protein product is CASRPPGQGDTGELFF.

This clone rates as medium-sized. The chain couples TRBV6-4 to TRBJ2-7, with TRBD1 identical over 10 bases. V dropped 3 bases and J dropped 6; count of bases not matched to a gene: 11. The CDR3 spans 16 residues. Per germline, CDR1 MRHNA and CDR2 SNTAGT. CDR3 DNA: TGTGCCAGCAGTGAAAGTACCGGGACAGGGGCGAGCGAGCAGTACTTC. Translated: CASSESTGTGASEQYF.

The genes are TRBV18 and TRBJ1-2; D is perhaps TRBD1 (6 bases). The V gene's germline CDR1 is KGHSH and CDR2 LQKENI. This CDR3 contains 14 residues. The ends were cut back, 6 bases at V and 0 bases at J, with 11 bases in the middle. CDR3 residues: CASSLNRANYGYTF. CDR3 coding DNA: TGTGCCAGCTCTTTAAACAGGGCTAACTATGGCTACACCTTC.

The V call is TRBV9, the J call TRBJ2-7, with a tentative D call TRBD1 (6 bases). This CDR3 is 13 amino acids long. Germline V CDR1 and CDR2: SGDLS, YYNGEE. The V and J ends lost 3 bases and 6 bases respectively, with 13 bases between them. The CDR3, as DNA: TGTGCCAGCAGCGGAGGGACAAAAGGCGAGCAGTACTTC. Its protein is CASSGGTKGEQYF.